The rows below give T cell receptor beta chains drawn from one sample of a study of OX40 agonist ivuxolimab in advanced cancers. The protocol was immunoSEQ multiplex PCR, while the TCRdb copy is restricted to in-frame clones and leaves out a portion. The sample consists of some 100,000 clones, 70% to 90% of them appearing once. The sample consisted of CD4+ or CD8+ T cells sorted from blood, taken in a trial of the OX40 agonist ivuxolimab. The receptors shown here come from an adult with an advanced solid tumor such as melanoma, head and neck, liver or kidney cancer. CDR3s include the opening cysteine and the closing phenylalanine or tryptophan. D genes are given only for firm matches. For some rows the clone size is stated as once, few or many, or as a class when expanded; others skip it.

V gene	D gene	J gene	clone size	CDR3 DNA	CDR3 protein
TRBV15	.	TRBJ1-1	few	TGTGCCACCAGCTACGGGGTTGGCACTGAAGCTTTCTTT	CATSYGVGTEAFF
TRBV6-5	.	TRBJ1-5	.	TGTGCCAGCAGCGACACGAGAAGCAATCAGCCCCAGCATTTT	CASSDTRSNQPQHF
TRBV27	TRBD2	TRBJ2-1	.	TGTGCCCAACGCTTATTCGAGACTAGCCCCAATGAGCAGTTCTTC	CAQRLFETSPNEQFF
TRBV5-6	.	TRBJ2-1	few	TGTGCCAGCAGCTACCTGGGGCAGGCCTCAAATGAGCAGTTCTTC	CASSYLGQASNEQFF
TRBV18	.	TRBJ2-7	.	TGTGCCAGCTCGAACATTGGGTACGAGCAGTACTTC	CASSNIGYEQYF
TRBV2	.	TRBJ2-7	.	TGTGCCACCCGGACAGCACACCCCTTAGAGGTTGCATACGAGCAGTACTTC	CATRTAHPLEVAYEQYF
TRBV7-9	TRBD1	TRBJ2-5	.	TGTGCCAGCAGCCAAGGGACAGTACAAGAGACCCAGTACTTC	CASSQGTVQETQYF
TRBV7-9	.	TRBJ2-3	.	TGTGCCAGCAGCAGTTCGATTACGCAGTATTTT	CASSSSITQYF
TRBV21-1	.	TRBJ2-5	.	TGTGCCAGCATGGTATTGGAGACCCAGTACTTC	CASMVLETQYF
TRBV18	.	TRBJ2-3	.	TGTGCCAGCTCATGGACGGGCACAGATACGCAGTATTTT	CASSWTGTDTQYF
TRBV27	TRBD2	TRBJ2-5	.	TGTGCCAGCAGCCGGGAGGGAGAGACCCAGTACTTC	CASSREGETQYF